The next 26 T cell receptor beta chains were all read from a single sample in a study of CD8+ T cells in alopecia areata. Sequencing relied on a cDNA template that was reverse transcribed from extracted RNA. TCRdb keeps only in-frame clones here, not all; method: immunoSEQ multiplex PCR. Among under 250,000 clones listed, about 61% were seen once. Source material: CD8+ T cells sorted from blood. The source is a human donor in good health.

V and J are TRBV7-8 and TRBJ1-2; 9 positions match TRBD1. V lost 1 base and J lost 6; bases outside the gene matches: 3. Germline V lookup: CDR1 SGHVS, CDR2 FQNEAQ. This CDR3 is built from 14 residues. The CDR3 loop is CASSLVGTGNGYTF. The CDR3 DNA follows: TGTGCCAGCAGCTTAGTAGGGACAGGGAATGGCTACACCTTC.

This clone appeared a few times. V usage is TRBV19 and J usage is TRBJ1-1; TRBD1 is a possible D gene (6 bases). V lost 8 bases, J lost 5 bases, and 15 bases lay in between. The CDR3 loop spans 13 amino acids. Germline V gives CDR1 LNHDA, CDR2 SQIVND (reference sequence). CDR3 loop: CASGTGGLTEAFF. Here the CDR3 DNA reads TGTGCCAGTGGAACCGGGGGGCTAACTGAAGCTTTCTTT.

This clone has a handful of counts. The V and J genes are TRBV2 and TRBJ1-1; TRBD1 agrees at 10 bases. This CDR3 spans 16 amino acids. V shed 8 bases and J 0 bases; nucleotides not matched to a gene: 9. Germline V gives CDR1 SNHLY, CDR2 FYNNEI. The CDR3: CASVKDRGYLNTEAFF. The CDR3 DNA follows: TGTGCCAGCGTGAAGGACAGGGGGTATCTGAACACTGAAGCTTTCTTT.

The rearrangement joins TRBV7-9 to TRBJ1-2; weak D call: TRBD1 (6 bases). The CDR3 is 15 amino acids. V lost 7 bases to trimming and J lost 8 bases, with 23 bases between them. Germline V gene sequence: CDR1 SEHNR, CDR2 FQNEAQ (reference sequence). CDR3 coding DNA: TGTGCCAGCACCCTCCCCATCCCGGGGGCGAAAGGCTACACCTTC. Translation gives CASTLPIPGAKGYTF.

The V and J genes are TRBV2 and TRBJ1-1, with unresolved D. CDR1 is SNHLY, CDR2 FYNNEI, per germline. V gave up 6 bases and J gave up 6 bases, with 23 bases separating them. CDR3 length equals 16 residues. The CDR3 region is CASSPKVPGQSSEAFF. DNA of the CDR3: TGTGCCAGCAGCCCCAAGGTGCCGGGTCAATCCTCTGAAGCTTTCTTT. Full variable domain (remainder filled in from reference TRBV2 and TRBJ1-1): EPEVTQTPSHQVTQMGQEVILRCVPISNHLYFYWYRQILGQKVEFLVSFYNNEISEKSEIFDDQFSVERPDGSNFTLKIRSTKLEDSAMYFCASSPKVPGQSSEAFFGQGTRLTVV.

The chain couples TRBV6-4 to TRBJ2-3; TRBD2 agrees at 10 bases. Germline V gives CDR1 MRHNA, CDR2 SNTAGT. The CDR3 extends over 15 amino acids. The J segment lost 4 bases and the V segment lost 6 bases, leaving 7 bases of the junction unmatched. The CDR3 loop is CASSPAGGPADTQYF. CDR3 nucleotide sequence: TGTGCCAGCAGCCCAGCGGGGGGGCCGGCAGATACGCAGTATTTT.

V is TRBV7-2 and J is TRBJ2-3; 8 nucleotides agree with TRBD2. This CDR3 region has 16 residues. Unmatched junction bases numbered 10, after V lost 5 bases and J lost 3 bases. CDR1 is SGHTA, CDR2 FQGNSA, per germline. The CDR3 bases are TGTGCCAGCAGCGCCGCGGGACTAGGAATGACAGATACGCAGTATTTT. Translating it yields CASSAAGLGMTDTQYF.

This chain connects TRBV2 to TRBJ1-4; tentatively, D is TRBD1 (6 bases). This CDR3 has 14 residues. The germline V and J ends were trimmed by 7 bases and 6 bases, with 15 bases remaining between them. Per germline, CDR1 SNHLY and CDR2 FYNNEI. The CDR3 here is CASIGVGADEKLFF. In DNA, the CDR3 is TGTGCCAGCATAGGAGTGGGGGCGGATGAAAAACTGTTTTTT.

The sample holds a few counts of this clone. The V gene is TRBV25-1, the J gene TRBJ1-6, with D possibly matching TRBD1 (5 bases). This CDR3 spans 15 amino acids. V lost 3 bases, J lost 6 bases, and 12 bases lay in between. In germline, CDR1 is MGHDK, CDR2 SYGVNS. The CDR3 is CASSDGTYFNSPLHF. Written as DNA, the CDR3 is TGTGCCAGCAGTGATGGGACCTATTTTAATTCACCCCTCCACTTT.

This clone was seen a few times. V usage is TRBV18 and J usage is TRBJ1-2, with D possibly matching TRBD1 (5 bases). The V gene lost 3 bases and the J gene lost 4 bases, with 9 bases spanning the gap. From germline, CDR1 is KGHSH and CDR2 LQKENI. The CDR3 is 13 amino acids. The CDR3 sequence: CASSPTGGYGYTF. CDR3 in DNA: TGTGCCAGCTCACCGACGGGGGGCTATGGCTACACCTTC.

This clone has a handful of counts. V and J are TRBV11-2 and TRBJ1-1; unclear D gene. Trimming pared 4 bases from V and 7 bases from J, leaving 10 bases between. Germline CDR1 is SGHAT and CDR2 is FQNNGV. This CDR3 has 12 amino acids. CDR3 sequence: CASSSDTLEAFF. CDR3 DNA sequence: TGTGCCAGCAGCTCCGATACACTTGAAGCTTTCTTT.

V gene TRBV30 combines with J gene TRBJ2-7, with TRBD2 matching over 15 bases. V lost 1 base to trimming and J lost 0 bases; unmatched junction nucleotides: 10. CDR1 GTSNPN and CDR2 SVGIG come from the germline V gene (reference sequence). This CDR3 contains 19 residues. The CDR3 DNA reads TGTGCCTGGAGTGCCACCCACGGGACTAGCGGGGGGCTCTCCTACGAGCAGTACTTC. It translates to CAWSATHGTSGGLSYEQYF.

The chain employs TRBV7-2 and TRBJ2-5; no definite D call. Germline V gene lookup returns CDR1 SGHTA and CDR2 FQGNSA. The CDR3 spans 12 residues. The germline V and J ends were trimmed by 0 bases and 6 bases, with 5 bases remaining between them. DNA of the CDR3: TGTGCCAGCAGCTTAGCGAGCAAGACCCAGTACTTC. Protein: CASSLASKTQYF.

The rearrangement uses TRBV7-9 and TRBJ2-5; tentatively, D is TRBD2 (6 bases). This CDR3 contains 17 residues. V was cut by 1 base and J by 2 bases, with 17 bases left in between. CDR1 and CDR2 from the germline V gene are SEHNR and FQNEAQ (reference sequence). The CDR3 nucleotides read TGTGCCAGCAGCTTAGGACTAGTTGTAACCACTCAAGAGACCCAGTACTTC. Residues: CASSLGLVVTTQETQYF. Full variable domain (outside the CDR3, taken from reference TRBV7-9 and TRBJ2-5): DTGVSQNPRHKITKRGQNVTFRCDPISEHNRLYWYRQTLGQGPEFLTYFQNEAQLEKSRLLSDRFSAERPKGSFSTLEIQRTEQGDSAMYLCASSLGLVVTTQETQYFGPGTRLLVL.

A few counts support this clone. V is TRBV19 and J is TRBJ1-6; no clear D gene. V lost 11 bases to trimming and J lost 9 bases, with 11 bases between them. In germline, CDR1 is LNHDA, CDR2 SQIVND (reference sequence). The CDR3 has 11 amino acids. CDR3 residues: CAGETSSPLHF. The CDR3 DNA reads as TGTGCCGGGGAGACAAGTTCACCCCTCCACTTT. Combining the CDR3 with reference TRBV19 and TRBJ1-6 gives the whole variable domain DGGITQSPKYLFRKEGQNVTLSCEQNLNHDAMYWYRQDPGQGLRLIYYSQIVNDFQKGDIAEGYSVSREKKESFPLTVTSAQKNPTAFYLCAGETSSPLHFGNGTRLTVT.

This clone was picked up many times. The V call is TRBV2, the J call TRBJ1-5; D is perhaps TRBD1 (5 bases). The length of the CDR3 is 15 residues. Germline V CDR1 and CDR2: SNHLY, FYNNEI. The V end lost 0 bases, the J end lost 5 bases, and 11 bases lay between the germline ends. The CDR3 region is CASSEAQGADQPQHF. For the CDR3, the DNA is TGTGCCAGCAGTGAAGCGCAGGGAGCGGATCAGCCCCAGCATTTT.

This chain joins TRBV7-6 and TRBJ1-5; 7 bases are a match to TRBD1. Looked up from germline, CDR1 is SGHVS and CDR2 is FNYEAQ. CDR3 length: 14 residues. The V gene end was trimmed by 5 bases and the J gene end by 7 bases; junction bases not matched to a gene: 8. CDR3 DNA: TGTGCCAGCAGCCAGACAGGGTTTAACCAGCCCCAGCATTTT. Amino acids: CASSQTGFNQPQHF.

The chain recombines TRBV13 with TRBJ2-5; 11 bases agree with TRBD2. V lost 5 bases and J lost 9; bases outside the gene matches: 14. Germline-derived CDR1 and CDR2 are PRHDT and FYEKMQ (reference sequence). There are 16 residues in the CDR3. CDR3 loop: CASSTRLAGPPGAQYF. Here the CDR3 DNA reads TGTGCCAGCAGCACCCGACTAGCGGGGCCACCGGGGGCCCAGTACTTC.

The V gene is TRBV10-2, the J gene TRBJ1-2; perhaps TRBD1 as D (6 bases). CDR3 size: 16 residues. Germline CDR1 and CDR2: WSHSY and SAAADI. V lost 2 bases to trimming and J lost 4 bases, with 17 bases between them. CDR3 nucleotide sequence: TGCGCCAGCAGTGAGGGGTTCGGACAGATGAGCTATGGCTACACCTTC. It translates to CASSEGFGQMSYGYTF.

The CDR3 nucleotides are TGTGCCAGCAGTGGGAGGGTTGCCACTGAAGCTTTCTTT. Its protein product is CASSGRVATEAFF. V and J are TRBV25-1 and TRBJ1-1; D is unresolved. The CDR3 has 13 residues. From germline, CDR1 is MGHDK and CDR2 SYGVNS. Trimming pared 4 bases from V and 4 bases from J, leaving 10 bases between.

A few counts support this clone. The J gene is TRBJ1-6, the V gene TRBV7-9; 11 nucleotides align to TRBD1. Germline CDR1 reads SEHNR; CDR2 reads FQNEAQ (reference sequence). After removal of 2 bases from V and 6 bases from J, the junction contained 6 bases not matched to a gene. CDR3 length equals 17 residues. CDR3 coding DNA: TGTGCCAGCAGCTTATCGGACAGGGGGCGCGGTAATTCACCCCTCCACTTT. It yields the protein CASSLSDRGRGNSPLHF.

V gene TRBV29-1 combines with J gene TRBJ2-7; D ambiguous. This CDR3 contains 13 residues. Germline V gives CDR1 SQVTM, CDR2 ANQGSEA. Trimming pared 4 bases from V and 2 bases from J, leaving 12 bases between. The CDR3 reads CSVGRSFAYEQYF. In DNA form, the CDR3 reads TGCAGCGTTGGAAGATCGTTTGCCTACGAGCAGTACTTC.

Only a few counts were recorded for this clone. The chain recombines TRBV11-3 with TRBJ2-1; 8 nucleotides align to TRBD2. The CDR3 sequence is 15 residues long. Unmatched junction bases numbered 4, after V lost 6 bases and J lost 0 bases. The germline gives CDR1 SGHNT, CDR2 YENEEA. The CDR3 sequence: CASSTGTSSYNEQFF. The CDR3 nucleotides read TGTGCCAGCAGTACCGGGACTAGCTCCTACAATGAGCAGTTCTTC.

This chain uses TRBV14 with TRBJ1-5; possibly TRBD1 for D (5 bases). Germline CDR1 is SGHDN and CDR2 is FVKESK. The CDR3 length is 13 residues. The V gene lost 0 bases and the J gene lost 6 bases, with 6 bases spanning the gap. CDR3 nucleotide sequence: TGTGCCAGCAGCCAAGATGGGGGTCAGCCCCAGCATTTT. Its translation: CASSQDGGQPQHF. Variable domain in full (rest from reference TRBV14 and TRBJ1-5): EAGVTQFPSHSVIEKGQTVTLRCDPISGHDNLYWYRRVMGKEIKFLLHFVKESKQDESGMPNNRFLAERTGGTYSTLKVQPAELEDSGVYFCASSQDGGQPQHFGDGTRLSIL.

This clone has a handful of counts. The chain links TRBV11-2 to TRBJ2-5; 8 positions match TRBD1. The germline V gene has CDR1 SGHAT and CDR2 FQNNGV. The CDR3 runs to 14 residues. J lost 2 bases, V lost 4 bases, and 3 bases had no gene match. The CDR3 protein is CASSYRGVQETQYF. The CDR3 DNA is TGTGCCAGCAGCTACAGGGGGGTTCAAGAGACCCAGTACTTC.

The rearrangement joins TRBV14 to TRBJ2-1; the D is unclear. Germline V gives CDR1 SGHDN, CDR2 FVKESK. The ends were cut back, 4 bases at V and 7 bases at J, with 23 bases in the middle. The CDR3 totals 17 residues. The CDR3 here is CASSPLRNELAMNEQFF. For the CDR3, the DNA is TGTGCCAGCAGCCCGTTAAGGAACGAATTGGCAATGAATGAGCAGTTCTTC.